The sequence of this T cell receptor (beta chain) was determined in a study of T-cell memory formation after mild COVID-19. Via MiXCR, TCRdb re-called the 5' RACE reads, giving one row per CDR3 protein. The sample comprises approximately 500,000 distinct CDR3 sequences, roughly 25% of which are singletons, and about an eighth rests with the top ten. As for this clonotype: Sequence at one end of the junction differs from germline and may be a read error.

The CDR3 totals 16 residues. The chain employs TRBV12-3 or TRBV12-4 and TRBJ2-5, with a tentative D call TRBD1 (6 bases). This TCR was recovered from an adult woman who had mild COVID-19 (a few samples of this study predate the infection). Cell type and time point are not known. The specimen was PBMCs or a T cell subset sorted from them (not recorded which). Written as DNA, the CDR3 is TGTGCCAGCCGAAAAGGGGGACCCCTCTCCCAAGAGACCCAGTGCTTC. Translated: CASRKGGPLSQETQCF.